This T cell receptor beta chain was captured in a study of post-analysis software for immune sequencing data. This clonotype was seen a few times. Its antigen is currently unknown. The CDR3 is 15 residues long. Between the trimmed V and J ends, which lost 4 bases and 2 bases, there was a span of 12 bases. Looked up from germline, CDR1 is LGHNA and CDR2 is YNFKEQ. Researchers reported that TCR beta cDNA libraries carried unique molecular identifiers. It was from roughly 1 to 10 million T cells that some 500,000 cDNA molecules came. MiXCR was run by TCRdb on the PCR reads, yielding one entry per CDR3 protein. This table holds about 160,000 distinct CDR3 sequences, approximately 35% found once. General study results and limits: Controls showed lower frequencies than patients for five TRBV segments, and TRBV5-6, TRBV5-1 and TRBV20-1 were among these. Compared with controls, patients showed significantly lower normalized Chao1 diversity.

Sequencing was performed on blood, taken after autologous hematopoietic stem cell transplantation. The gene calls are TRBV4-2 and TRBJ1-5; tentative D call: TRBD1 (6 bases). The receptor was isolated from a girl aged 5 to 17 with multiple sclerosis. The CDR3 DNA follows: TGTGCCAGCAGCCCAGGGGAGGGGCGCAATCAGCCCCAGCATTTT. Protein sequence: CASSPGEGRNQPQHF.